The 23 T cell receptor beta chains below come from one sample, sequenced in a study of T cells in Graves' hyperthyroidism and ophthalmopathy. What was amplified from RNA transcripts were TCR beta CDR3 regions. When the TCR CDR3 underwent first-round RT-PCR, the HTBI primer set was used. TCRdb reprocessed the multiplex PCR reads with MiXCR, giving one entry per CDR3 protein. The sample contains approximately 500,000 distinct CDR3 sequences, 46% of which appear only once. The sample was peripheral blood or thyroid tissue (not recorded which). The receptor set was obtained from a woman aged 18-29 years with Graves' hyperthyroidism.

This clonotype has a single count. A much larger clone sits a single nucleotide away, making a read error possible. This rearrangement joins TRBV2 to TRBJ2-5; no clear D. This CDR3 comprises 12 residues. Germline V CDR1 and CDR2: SNHLY, FYNNEI. Trimming took off 8 bases at V and 5 bases at J, with 12 bases between the two ends. CDR3 nucleotide sequence: TGTGCCAGCGGTTACCAGAAGGAGACCCAGTACTTC. This translates into CASGYQKETQYF.

The gene calls are TRBV18 and TRBJ1-1; D perhaps matches TRBD1 (6 bases). This CDR3 comprises 14 residues. Germline values: CDR1 KGHSH, CDR2 LQKENI. Trimming cost V 7 bases and J 1 base, with 13 bases left between them. CDR3 sequence: CASYPGHSNTEAFF. The CDR3 DNA reads as TGTGCCAGCTACCCGGGACACTCGAACACTGAAGCTTTCTTT.

The sample holds many counts of this clonotype. DNA for the CDR3: TGTGCCATCACCCAGGAGCGGGAGAAGACCCAGTACTTC. Encoded protein: CAITQEREKTQYF. V and J are TRBV10-3 and TRBJ2-5; 8 bases match TRBD2. This CDR3 is 13 amino acids long. Unmatched junction bases numbered 7, after V lost 7 bases and J lost 6 bases. Germline CDR1 and CDR2: ENHRY and SYGVKD.

This chain uses TRBV7-9 with TRBJ1-4, with a weak D call TRBD1 (5 bases). The CDR3 has 12 residues. The germline V and J ends were trimmed by 6 bases and 7 bases, with 9 bases remaining between them. CDR1 is SEHNR and CDR2 is FQNEAQ in the germline V gene (reference sequence). This CDR3 is CASRADSEKLFF. The CDR3 nucleotides are TGTGCCAGCAGGGCCGACAGTGAAAAACTGTTTTTT. The whole variable domain, remainder taken from reference TRBV7-9 and TRBJ1-4, is DTGVSQNPRHKITKRGQNVTFRCDPISEHNRLYWYRQTLGQGPEFLTYFQNEAQLEKSRLLSDRFSAERPKGSFSTLEIQRTEQGDSAMYLCASRADSEKLFFGSGTQLSVL.

On this clonotype: This may be a read error: a much more frequent sequence differs by one nucleotide. This chain uses TRBV5-4 with TRBJ1-1; D is unresolved. CDR1 is SGHNT, CDR2 YYREEE, per germline (reference sequence). The ends were cut back, 0 bases at V and 7 bases at J, with 7 bases in the middle. This CDR3 is built from 12 residues. CDR3 sequence reads: CASSLAGDEAFF. The CDR3 DNA reads as TGTGCCAGCAGCTTGGCAGGTGATGAAGCTTTCTTT.

This clonotype was counted at least ten times. This chain uses TRBV24-1 with TRBJ2-5; D not resolved. Germline loops: CDR1 KGHDR, CDR2 SFDVKD. The length of the CDR3 is 13 residues. V was shortened by 2 bases and J by 2 bases, with 5 bases between the two germline ends. For the CDR3, the DNA is TGTGCCACCAGTGATTCCGGACAAGAGACCCAGTACTTC. Translated: CATSDSGQETQYF.

This chain uses TRBV11-2 with TRBJ2-6; D is unresolved. This CDR3 spans 14 amino acids. Trimming removed 5 bases at V and 0 bases at J, with 5 bases between. Per germline, CDR1 SGHAT and CDR2 FQNNGV. CDR3 DNA sequence: TGTGCCAGCAGCCACCTCTCTGGGGCCAACGTCCTGACTTTC. It translates to CASSHLSGANVLTF.

Regarding this clonotype: A much larger clone sits a single nucleotide away, making a read error possible. The rearrangement uses TRBV5-4 and TRBJ2-2; 12 positions agree with TRBD1. This CDR3 has 16 residues. The germline V gene encodes CDR1 SGHNT and CDR2 YYREEE (reference sequence). After removal of 7 bases from V and 5 bases from J, the junction contained 9 bases not matched to a gene. The CDR3 DNA reads as TGTGCCAGCCGAGCCGGGACAGGGGGCGATACCGGGGAGCTGTTTTTT. As protein: CASRAGTGGDTGELFF.

This clonotype was detected ten times or more. This rearrangement joins TRBV20-1 to TRBJ1-5; TRBD1 might be the D (5 bases). Germline assignment: CDR1 DFQATT and CDR2 SNEGSKA (reference sequence). V lost 3 bases and J lost 4, with 7 bases in between. This CDR3 spans 12 amino acids. Here the CDR3 reads CSARDTNQPQHF. Written as DNA, the CDR3 is TGCAGTGCTAGGGACACAAATCAGCCCCAGCATTTT.

The rearrangement joins TRBV10-3 to TRBJ1-1, with TRBD1 identical over 12 bases. J gave up 1 base and V 4 bases, and 7 bases lay outside the gene matches. Germline values: CDR1 ENHRY, CDR2 SYGVKD. The CDR3 totals 17 residues. The CDR3 here is CAISATGTGGPNTEAFF. The CDR3, as DNA: TGTGCCATCAGTGCGACCGGGACAGGGGGCCCGAACACTGAAGCTTTCTTT.

V is TRBV7-9 and J is TRBJ2-3; 7 bases map to TRBD1. Germline CDR1 SEHNR, CDR2 FQNEAQ (reference sequence). There are 16 residues in the CDR3. After removal of 1 base from V and 4 bases from J, the junction contained 8 bases not matched to a gene. CDR3 DNA sequence: TGTGCCAGCAGCTTAGACAGGGGCCGAGTTTCAGATACGCAGTATTTT. This gives the protein CASSLDRGRVSDTQYF.

The J gene is TRBJ2-2, the V gene TRBV9; TRBD2 agrees at 7 bases. CDR1 is SGDLS and CDR2 is YYNGEE in the germline V gene. The CDR3 runs 16 residues. J was trimmed by 3 bases and V by 3 bases; bases with no gene match: 8. This chain's CDR3 is CASSGRGAGYTGELFF. The CDR3 DNA follows: TGTGCCAGCAGCGGAAGAGGAGCGGGATACACCGGGGAGCTGTTTTTT.

The J gene is TRBJ2-7, the V gene TRBV5-6, with no clear D. Germline V gene lookup returns CDR1 SGHDT and CDR2 YYEEEE. V was cut by 4 bases and J by 5 bases, with 13 bases left in between. The CDR3 covers 13 residues. In DNA, the CDR3 is TGTGCCAGCAGCCTGGACGGGCGAGACGAGCAGTACTTC. Translation gives CASSLDGRDEQYF.

This clonotype was seen a few times. This rearrangement joins TRBV11-1 to TRBJ2-3; 9 nucleotides agree with TRBD1. The CDR3 contains 16 residues. Germline CDR1 and CDR2: SGHAT and FQDESV (reference sequence). V lost 5 bases and J lost 3; bases outside the gene matches: 9. The CDR3 reads CASSTRRDRVTDTQYF. As DNA, the CDR3 is TGTGCCAGCAGCACTCGCCGGGACAGGGTTACAGATACGCAGTATTTT.

This clonotype was seen a single time. The germline gene is not matched at one end of the junction; a read error may be the cause. The V gene is TRBV7-7, the J gene TRBJ2-5; 15 bases are shared with TRBD2. Germline V gene sequence: CDR1 SSHAT, CDR2 FNYEAQ (reference sequence). The CDR3 has 16 residues. DNA for the CDR3: TGTGCTAGCAGCCAGGGACTAGCGGGAGGCATGGAGACCCAGTACTTC. Amino acids: CASSQGLAGGMETQYF.

This clonotype was found many times. J is TRBJ1-3 and V is TRBV19; D may be TRBD1 (5 bases). The CDR3 extends over 15 amino acids. Per the germline V gene, CDR1 is LNHDA and CDR2 is SQIVND (reference sequence). Trimming removed 4 bases at V and 0 bases at J, with 10 bases between. The CDR3 DNA sequence: TGTGCCAGTAGTACGACAGTGAGCTCTGGAAACACCATATATTTT. This gives the protein CASSTTVSSGNTIYF.

This clonotype has a single count. The rearrangement links TRBV5-1 to TRBJ2-7; TRBD2 agrees at 10 bases. Looked up from germline, CDR1 is SGHRS and CDR2 is YFSETQ. The CDR3 spans 15 residues. Germline trimming cut 4 bases from V and 9 bases from J; bases unmatched to any gene: 13. The CDR3 DNA follows: TGCGCCAGCAGCGCAGGACTAGCGGCCGGGGATACGCAGTACTTC. Its translation is CASSAGLAAGDTQYF.

Many counts were recorded for this clonotype. The chain has TRBV12-3 or TRBV12-4 and TRBJ2-5; D may match TRBD1 or TRBD2 (5 bases each). V lost 6 bases to trimming and J lost 7 bases, with 15 bases between them. CDR3 length equals 13 residues. CDR3 loop: CASRTGTVSTQYF. The CDR3 coding sequence is TGTGCCAGCAGGACCGGGACCGTTTCGACCCAGTACTTC.

This clonotype was seen ten or more times. The chain employs TRBV13 and TRBJ1-2, with a possible D match to TRBD1 (6 bases). Trimming removed 5 bases at V and 3 bases at J, with 10 bases between. The CDR3 is 13 residues long. Germline V gene lookup returns CDR1 PRHDT and CDR2 FYEKMQ (reference sequence). CDR3 bases: TGTGCCAGCAGCAACAGGGCCTACTATGGCTACACCTTC. This encodes CASSNRAYYGYTF.

This clonotype came up many times. This chain links TRBV20-1 with TRBJ1-4, with a tentative D call TRBD1 (5 bases). This CDR3 contains 13 residues. Germline-derived CDR1 and CDR2 are DFQATT and SNEGSKA (reference sequence). Trimming removed 6 bases at V and 4 bases at J, with 12 bases between. Here the CDR3 reads CSANRDGNEKLFF. CDR3 DNA sequence: TGCAGTGCGAACCGGGACGGTAATGAAAAACTGTTTTTT.

The chain carries TRBV20-1 and TRBJ1-2; tentatively, D is TRBD1 (6 bases). Germline V gene data show CDR1 as DFQATT and CDR2 as SNEGSKA (reference sequence). The CDR3 consists of 14 residues. The V end lost 6 bases, the J end lost 8 bases, and 22 bases lay between the germline ends. The CDR3 region has the DNA TGCAGTGCGAAGACAGGTTCTATGTCCGGGGGCTACACCTTC. It yields the protein CSAKTGSMSGGYTF.

This clonotype has a count of ten or more. The CDR3 DNA is TGTGCCAGCAGCCGCGGGACAGGGGGGGAGACCCAGTACTTC. Encoded protein: CASSRGTGGETQYF. The chain couples TRBV7-8 to TRBJ2-5, with 11 bases fitting TRBD1. There are 14 residues in the CDR3. J gave up 5 bases and V 5 bases, and 4 bases lay outside the gene matches. Germline CDR1 reads SGHVS; CDR2 reads FQNEAQ.

The chain recombines TRBV7-3 with TRBJ1-2; D gene unclear. CDR1 and CDR2 from the germline V gene are SGHTA and FQGTGA. The CDR3 covers 14 residues. V gave up 4 bases and J gave up 6 bases, with 15 bases separating them. The CDR3 sequence: CASSYRSGLDGYTF. As DNA, the CDR3 is TGTGCCAGCAGCTACCGTAGTGGGTTGGATGGCTACACCTTC. Based on the CDR3 plus reference TRBV7-3 and TRBJ1-2, the full variable domain is GAGVSQTPSNKVTEKGKYVELRCDPISGHTALYWYRQSLGQGPEFLIYFQGTGAADDSGLPNDRFFAVRPEGSVSTLKIQRTERGDSAVYLCASSYRSGLDGYTFGSGTRLTVV.